The clone carrying this T cell receptor (beta chain) has a count of ten or more. Its specificity is not known. The data are from a study of human T cells and chemical hapten exposure. Broader study findings: No change in TCRs above 1 in 1000 frequency was produced by DPC sensitization.

Described time point: patch test 2, 6 weeks after DPC sensitization. Treatment given: therapeutic diphenylcyclopropenone sensitization with weekly scalp DPC. Unfractionated whole blood yielded the extracted total RNA. Original data processing: There were a median of roughly 100,000 TCRs per sample, with a range from roughly 20,000 to 690,600. One entry per CDR3 protein, called by TCRdb with MiXCR from the RACE reads. TCRdb's processing, not the authors', yielded these V and J calls. The sample includes 330,000 or so distinct CDR3 sequences, around 6% of them seen just once. With 4 bases removed from V and 1 base from J, the gap between germline ends came to 13 bases. The CDR3 contains 15 residues. Germline loops: CDR1 MNHEY, CDR2 SVGEGT.

The rearrangement links TRBV6-2 or TRBV6-3 to TRBJ1-1, with D perhaps matching TRBD1 (5 bases). The sequences come from whole blood, collected in connection with sensitization to the hapten diphenylcyclopropenone (DPC). The clonotype originates from a woman aged 18-29 years with alopecia areata. Some clones in this sample may be carry-over from other donors' samples. The CDR3 nucleotides read TGTGCCAGCAGTTTTCCGGGACCTAAGAACACTGAAGCTTTCTTT. Translated: CASSFPGPKNTEAFF.